One and the same sample provided the 5 T cell receptor beta chains below, sequenced in a study of low-dose radiotherapy and immunotherapy resistance in tumors. TRAV- and TRBV-specific primers, spanning alpha and beta chains, primed first-strand cDNA. Amplification, which lasted roughly 20 PCR cycles, used a constant-region primer and V-primer adapter to amplify TCRs. TCRdb used MiXCR to reprocess the reads, holding one entry per CDR3 protein. The profile shows around 58,000 distinct CDR3 sequences, about 23% of them singletons. Time point: after trial treatment. Treatment of the sample: LDRT plus nivolumab, ipilimumab, low-dose cyclophosphamide and aspirin (RACIN trial). The specimen comprised PBMCs, sampled after low-dose radiotherapy plus immunotherapy. These receptors all stem from a male donor with prostate cancer.

In this sample, this clonotype turned up many times. The chain uses TRBV4-1 and TRBJ2-7; possible D gene TRBD1, 5 bases. Germline CDR1 and CDR2: MGHRA and YSYEKL. This CDR3 comprises 15 residues. V was cut by 6 bases and J by 3 bases, with 18 bases left in between. CDR3 in DNA: TGCGCCAGCAGGGGATCCCGAGACAGAAGCTACGAGCAGTACTTC. Encoded protein: CASRGSRDRSYEQYF.

This clonotype was found many times. The chain uses TRBV9 and TRBJ1-6; TRBD1 agrees at 7 bases. The CDR3 length is 16 residues. Germline loops: CDR1 SGDLS, CDR2 YYNGEE. Trimming took 0 bases from V and 3 from J; bases not matched to a gene: 3. The CDR3 here is CASSVGAGGYNSPLHF. As DNA, the CDR3 is TGTGCCAGCAGCGTAGGAGCAGGGGGCTATAATTCACCCCTCCACTTT.

This clonotype was counted at least ten times. The chain recombines TRBV29-1 with TRBJ1-4, with 10 positions matching TRBD1. The CDR3 length is 16 residues. J lost 8 bases, V lost 4 bases, and 13 bases had no gene match. The germline gives CDR1 SQVTM, CDR2 ANQGSEA. The CDR3 is CSVGQGARTGSEKLFF. The CDR3 nucleotides are TGCAGCGTTGGACAGGGGGCTCGGACGGGCAGCGAAAAACTGTTTTTT.

The chain carries TRBV11-3 and TRBJ2-7; D is possibly TRBD1 (6 bases). The length of the CDR3 is 15 residues. Germline-derived CDR1 and CDR2 are SGHNT and YENEEA. Trimming took 4 bases from V and 0 from J, leaving 13 bases between them. The CDR3 loop reads CASSYRTESSYEQYF. As DNA, the CDR3 is TGTGCCAGCAGCTACCGGACAGAGAGCTCCTACGAGCAGTACTTC.

The V call is TRBV27, the J call TRBJ2-1; no firm D call. The CDR3 spans 13 residues. CDR1 is MNHEY and CDR2 is SMNVEV in the germline V gene (reference sequence). V was pared by 5 bases and J by 7 bases, with 12 bases between. CDR3 protein: CASSVVSRNEQFF. CDR3 bases: TGTGCCAGCAGTGTCGTGTCCAGGAATGAGCAGTTCTTC.